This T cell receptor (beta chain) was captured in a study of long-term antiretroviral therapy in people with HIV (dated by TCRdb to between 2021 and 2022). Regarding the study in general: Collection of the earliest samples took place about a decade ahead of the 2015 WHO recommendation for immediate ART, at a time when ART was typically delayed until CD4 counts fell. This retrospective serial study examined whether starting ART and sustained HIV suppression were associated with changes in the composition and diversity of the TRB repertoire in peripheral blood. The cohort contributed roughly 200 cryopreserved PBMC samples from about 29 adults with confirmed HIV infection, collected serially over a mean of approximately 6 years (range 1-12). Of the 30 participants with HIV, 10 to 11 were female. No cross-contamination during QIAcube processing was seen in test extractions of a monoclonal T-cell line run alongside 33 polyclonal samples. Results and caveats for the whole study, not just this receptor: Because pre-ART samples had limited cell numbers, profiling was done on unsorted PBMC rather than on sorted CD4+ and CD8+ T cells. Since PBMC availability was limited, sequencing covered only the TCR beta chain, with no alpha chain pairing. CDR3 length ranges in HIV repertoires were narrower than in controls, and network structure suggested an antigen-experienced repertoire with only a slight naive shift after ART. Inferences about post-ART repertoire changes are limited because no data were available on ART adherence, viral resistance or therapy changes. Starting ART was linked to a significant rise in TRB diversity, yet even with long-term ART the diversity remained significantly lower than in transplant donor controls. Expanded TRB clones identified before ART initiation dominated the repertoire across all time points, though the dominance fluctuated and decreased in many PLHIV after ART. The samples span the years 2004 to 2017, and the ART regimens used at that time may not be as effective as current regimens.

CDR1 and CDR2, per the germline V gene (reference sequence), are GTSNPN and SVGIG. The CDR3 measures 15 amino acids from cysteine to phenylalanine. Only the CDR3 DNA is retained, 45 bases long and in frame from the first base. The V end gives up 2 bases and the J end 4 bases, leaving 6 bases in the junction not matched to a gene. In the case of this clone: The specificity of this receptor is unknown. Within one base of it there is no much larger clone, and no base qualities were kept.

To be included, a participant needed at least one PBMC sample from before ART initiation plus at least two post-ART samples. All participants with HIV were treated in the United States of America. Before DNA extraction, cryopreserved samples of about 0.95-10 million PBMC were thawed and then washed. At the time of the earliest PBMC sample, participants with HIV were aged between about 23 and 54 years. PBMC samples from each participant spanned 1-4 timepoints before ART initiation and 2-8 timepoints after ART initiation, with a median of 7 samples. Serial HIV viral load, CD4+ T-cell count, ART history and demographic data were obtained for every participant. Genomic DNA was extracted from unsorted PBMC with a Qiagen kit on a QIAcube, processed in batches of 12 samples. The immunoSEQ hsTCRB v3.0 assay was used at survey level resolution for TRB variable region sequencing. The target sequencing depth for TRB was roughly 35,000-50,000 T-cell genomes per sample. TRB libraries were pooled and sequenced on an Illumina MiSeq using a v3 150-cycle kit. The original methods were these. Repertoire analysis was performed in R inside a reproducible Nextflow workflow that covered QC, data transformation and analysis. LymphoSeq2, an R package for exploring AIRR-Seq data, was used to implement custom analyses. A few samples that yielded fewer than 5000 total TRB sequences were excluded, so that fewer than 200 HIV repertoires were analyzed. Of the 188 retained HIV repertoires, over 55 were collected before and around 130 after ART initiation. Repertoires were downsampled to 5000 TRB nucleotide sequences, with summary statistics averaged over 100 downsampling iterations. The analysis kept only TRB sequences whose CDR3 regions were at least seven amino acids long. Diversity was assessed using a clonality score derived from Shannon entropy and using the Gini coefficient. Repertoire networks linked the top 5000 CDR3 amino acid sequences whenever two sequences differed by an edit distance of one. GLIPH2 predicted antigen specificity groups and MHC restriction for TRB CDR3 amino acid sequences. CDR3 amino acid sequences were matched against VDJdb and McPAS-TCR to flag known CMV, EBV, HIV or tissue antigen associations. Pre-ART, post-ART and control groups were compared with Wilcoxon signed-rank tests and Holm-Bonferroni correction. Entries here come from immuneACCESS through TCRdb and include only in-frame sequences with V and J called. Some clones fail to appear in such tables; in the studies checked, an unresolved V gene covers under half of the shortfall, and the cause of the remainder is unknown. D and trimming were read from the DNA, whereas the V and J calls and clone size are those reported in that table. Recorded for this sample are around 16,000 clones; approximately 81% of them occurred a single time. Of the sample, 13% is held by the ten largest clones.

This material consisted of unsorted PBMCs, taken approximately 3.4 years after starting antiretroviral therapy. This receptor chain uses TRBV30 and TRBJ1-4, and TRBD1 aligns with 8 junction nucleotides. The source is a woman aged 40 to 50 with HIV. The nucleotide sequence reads TGTGCCTGGAGTCTCCTCAGGGGGCATAATGAAAAACTGTTTTTT. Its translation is CAWSLLRGHNEKLFF.